Below are 28 T cell receptor beta chains sequenced from a single sample in a study of technical replicates of blood from a few donors. TCRdb's table, derived via immunoSEQ multiplex PCR, lists solely in-frame clones and lacks some. The table shows more than 65,000 clones, with 96% occurring only once. The sequenced sample was T cells isolated from PBMCs. These receptors all stem from a human donor in good health.

The genes are TRBV2 and TRBJ1-2, with TRBD1 matching over 8 bases. The ends lost 8 bases at V and 4 bases at J; junction bases unmatched: 12. Germline V gene lookup returns CDR1 SNHLY and CDR2 FYNNEI. The CDR3 has 15 residues. The CDR3 DNA is TGTGCCAGCCAACCACGTACAGGGGGAGCCTATGGCTACACCTTC. Its protein product is CASQPRTGGAYGYTF.

The chain is built from TRBV7-8 and TRBJ1-2, with 8 bases fitting TRBD1. CDR1 is SGHVS and CDR2 is FQNEAQ in the germline V gene. CDR3 size: 15 residues. V lost 0 bases to trimming and J lost 5 bases; unmatched junction nucleotides: 5. The CDR3 region has the DNA TGTGCCAGCAGCTTAGCCCAGGGGGCGCCTTATGGCTACACCTTC. It is translated as CASSLAQGAPYGYTF.

V gene TRBV27 combines with J gene TRBJ2-7, with D perhaps matching TRBD1 (5 bases). V was clipped by 2 bases and J by 4 bases, with 6 bases between them. CDR1 and CDR2 from the germline V gene are MNHEY and SMNVEV (reference sequence). This CDR3 is built from 12 residues. The CDR3 DNA reads TGTGCCAGCAGTTTAGACAGTTACGAGCAGTACTTC. Translated, it gives CASSLDSYEQYF.

The V and J genes are TRBV28 and TRBJ2-7; 9 bases are shared with TRBD2. The ends lost 7 bases at V and 2 bases at J; junction bases unmatched: 9. This CDR3 is built from 15 residues. Germline assignment: CDR1 MDHEN and CDR2 SYDVKM. The DNA for the CDR3 is TGTGCCAGCAATTCCGCAGCGGGAGGAACCTACGAGCAGTACTTC. Its protein is CASNSAAGGTYEQYF.

Written as DNA, the CDR3 is TGTGCCAGCTCTTTATCGAATCAGCCCCAGCATTTT. It translates to CASSLSNQPQHF. The V gene is TRBV2, the J gene TRBJ1-5; no clear D. This CDR3 has 12 residues. Looked up from germline, CDR1 is SNHLY and CDR2 is FYNNEI. Trimming left V 8 bases short and J 4 bases short, with 9 bases between. The full variable domain, its missing parts supplied by reference TRBV2 and TRBJ1-5, is EPEVTQTPSHQVTQMGQEVILRCVPISNHLYFYWYRQILGQKVEFLVSFYNNEISEKSEIFDDQFSVERPDGSNFTLKIRSTKLEDSAMYFCASSLSNQPQHFGDGTRLSIL.

The V call is TRBV28, the J call TRBJ2-4, with a tentative D call TRBD1 (5 bases). The germline V and J ends were trimmed by 6 bases and 0 bases, with 15 bases remaining between them. Germline values: CDR1 MDHEN, CDR2 SYDVKM. The CDR3 loop spans 16 amino acids. CDR3 in DNA: TGTGCCAGCAGCCGAGGACAATCGCTAGCCAAAAACATTCAGTACTTC. Its protein is CASSRGQSLAKNIQYF.

This chain uses TRBV30 with TRBJ2-3; weak D call: TRBD2 (5 bases). Germline lookup yields CDR1 GTSNPN and CDR2 SVGIG (reference sequence). The V end was cut by 0 bases, the J end by 4 bases, with 8 bases between. The CDR3 loop spans 13 amino acids. In DNA form, the CDR3 reads TGTGCCTGGAGTGTAGGGAGCTCAGATACGCAGTATTTT. Encoded protein: CAWSVGSSDTQYF.

The chain combines TRBV9 with TRBJ2-3, with 8 positions matching TRBD2. The length of the CDR3 is 16 residues. Germline lookup yields CDR1 SGDLS and CDR2 YYNGEE. With 2 bases clipped from V and 4 bases from J, the junction kept 9 bases outside the gene matches. CDR3 DNA: TGTGCCAGCAGCGTGGGCGGGACTAGGGTTTCAGATACGCAGTATTTT. Its protein is CASSVGGTRVSDTQYF.

The genes are TRBV30 and TRBJ1-2; perhaps TRBD1 as D (6 bases). V was trimmed by 5 bases and J by 7 bases, leaving 23 bases between them. CDR1 GTSNPN and CDR2 SVGIG come from the germline V gene (reference sequence). The CDR3 is 15 residues long. The DNA for the CDR3 is TGTGCCTGGGATCGGACAGCCCTGCCAGGTGGTGGCTACACCTTC. This codes for CAWDRTALPGGGYTF. The whole variable domain, remainder taken from reference TRBV30 and TRBJ1-2, is SQTIHQWPATLVQPVGSPLSLECTVEGTSNPNLYWYRQAAGRGLQLLFYSVGIGQISSEVPQNLSASRPQDRQFILSSKKLLLSDSGFYLCAWDRTALPGGGYTFGSGTRLTVV.

The rearrangement uses TRBV2 and TRBJ1-2; possibly TRBD1 for D (6 bases). This CDR3 comprises 16 residues. Trimming shortened V by 8 bases and J by 4 bases, and 23 bases separated the two germline ends. CDR1 and CDR2 (germline): SNHLY, FYNNEI. CDR3: CASGGEAGYRVYGYTF. The CDR3 nucleotides read TGTGCCAGCGGGGGTGAGGCGGGTTACAGGGTCTATGGCTACACCTTC.

This chain connects TRBV28 to TRBJ1-3, with D hard to call. CDR1 and CDR2 (germline): MDHEN, SYDVKM. This CDR3 contains 16 residues. V was cut by 7 bases and J by 0 bases, with 16 bases left in between. CDR3 in amino acids: CASTQGGGPSGNTIYF. CDR3 DNA: TGTGCCAGCACCCAAGGAGGAGGCCCCTCTGGAAACACCATATATTTT.

The genes are TRBV4-3 and TRBJ2-7; 10 nucleotides agree with TRBD1. J lost 0 bases, V lost 1 base, and 6 bases had no gene match. The CDR3 is 17 residues long. Germline CDR1 reads LGHNA; CDR2 reads YSLEER. The CDR3 DNA reads as TGCGCCAGCAGCCAAGCCCCGGACAGGGGGAGCTCCTACGAGCAGTACTTC. It yields the protein CASSQAPDRGSSYEQYF.

This rearrangement joins TRBV7-3 to TRBJ2-7; TRBD2 agrees at 7 bases. Germline lookup yields CDR1 SGHTA and CDR2 FQGTGA. J was trimmed by 3 bases and V by 2 bases; bases with no gene match: 7. The CDR3 consists of 15 residues. The CDR3 reads CASSLVGGIDYEQYF. CDR3 sequence (DNA): TGTGCCAGCAGCTTAGTGGGAGGGATTGACTACGAGCAGTACTTC.

The V and J genes are TRBV27 and TRBJ1-2, with D possibly TRBD1 on 5 matching bases. Germline loops: CDR1 MNHEY, CDR2 SMNVEV (reference sequence). This CDR3 is built from 17 residues. Trimming shortened V by 2 bases and J by 0 bases, and 16 bases separated the two germline ends. As DNA, the CDR3 is TGTGCCAGCAGTTTAAAGGGCAGGGAAAGTTCTAACTATGGCTACACCTTC. Encoded protein: CASSLKGRESSNYGYTF.

The chain is built from TRBV11-2 and TRBJ2-3; 11 nucleotides match TRBD2. CDR3 length: 16 amino acids. The germline V gene encodes CDR1 SGHAT and CDR2 FQNNGV. V trimming: 3 bases; J trimming: 2 bases; junction bases outside the gene matches: 4. Here the CDR3 reads CASSLLAGGATDTQYF. The CDR3 nucleotides are TGTGCCAGCAGCTTGTTAGCGGGAGGGGCCACAGATACGCAGTATTTT.

The J gene is TRBJ1-5, the V gene TRBV7-2; perhaps TRBD1 as D (6 bases). The germline V and J ends were trimmed by 5 bases and 8 bases, with 13 bases remaining between them. CDR3 length equals 13 residues. Per the germline V gene, CDR1 is SGHTA and CDR2 is FQGNSA. The CDR3 protein is CASSQRGGEPQHF. CDR3 DNA sequence: TGTGCCAGCAGCCAGAGGGGGGGCGAGCCCCAGCATTTT.

The CDR3 spells CASSAPESVLFF. DNA for the CDR3: TGTGCCAGCAGCGCCCCTGAGAGCGTACTGTTTTTT. V usage is TRBV7-9 and J usage is TRBJ1-4, with unresolved D. CDR1 and CDR2 from the germline V gene are SEHNR and FQNEAQ (reference sequence). The length of the CDR3 is 12 residues. The V end was cut by 5 bases, the J end by 13 bases, with 14 bases between.

The chain couples TRBV6-1 to TRBJ1-2; TRBD1 is a possible D gene (5 bases). This CDR3 has 12 amino acids. The germline V and J ends were trimmed by 6 bases and 6 bases, with 11 bases remaining between them. Germline V lookup: CDR1 MNHNS, CDR2 SASEGT. The CDR3, as DNA: TGTGCCAGCAGGCGCAGGGAAGATGGCTACACCTTC. Protein sequence: CASRRREDGYTF.

The chain links TRBV10-2 to TRBJ2-2; 8 bases align to TRBD1. Unmatched junction bases numbered 0, after V lost 4 bases and J lost 5 bases. This CDR3 is 13 amino acids long. Per germline, CDR1 WSHSY and CDR2 SAAADI. In nucleotides, the CDR3 is TGCGCCAGCAGTGGACAGGGGACCGGGGAGCTGTTTTTT. The encoded protein is CASSGQGTGELFF.

This clone was seen once. DNA for the CDR3: TGTGCCAGCTCACCGAGACTAGCGGGAGCTGATGGCTCCTACAATGAGCAGTTCTTC. This gives the protein CASSPRLAGADGSYNEQFF. The rearrangement joins TRBV18 to TRBJ2-1; 12 positions match TRBD2. The V gene end was trimmed by 3 bases and the J gene end by 0 bases; junction bases not matched to a gene: 9. This CDR3 spans 19 amino acids. CDR1 and CDR2 (germline): KGHSH, LQKENI.

The chain combines TRBV5-1 with TRBJ2-7; 10 nucleotides match TRBD2. Looked up from germline, CDR1 is SGHRS and CDR2 is YFSETQ. CDR3 length: 16 amino acids. V was clipped by 4 bases and J by 2 bases; unmatched bases: 9. The CDR3 DNA reads TGCGCCAGCAGCCGATCTACTAGCGGGGCACCCTACGAGCAGTACTTC. This sequence encodes CASSRSTSGAPYEQYF. Complete variable domain (other parts from reference TRBV5-1 and TRBJ2-7): KAGVTQTPRYLIKTRGQQVTLSCSPISGHRSVSWYQQTPGQGLQFLFEYFSETQRNKGNFPGRFSGRQFSNSRSEMNVSTLELGDSALYLCASSRSTSGAPYEQYFGPGTRLTVT.

The rearrangement joins TRBV9 to TRBJ2-7, with 8 positions matching TRBD1. The CDR3 runs 16 residues. Germline lookup yields CDR1 SGDLS and CDR2 YYNGEE. V gave up 3 bases and J gave up 2 bases; unmatched junction bases: 10. The CDR3 loop reads CASSAQSGQGTYEQYF. The CDR3 region has the DNA TGTGCCAGCAGCGCTCAATCCGGACAGGGAACCTACGAGCAGTACTTC.

The chain employs TRBV6-4 and TRBJ2-3; D might be TRBD1 (5 bases). The CDR3 contains 13 residues. The V end lost 3 bases, the J end lost 2 bases, and 6 bases lay between the germline ends. Germline V gives CDR1 MRHNA, CDR2 SNTAGT. DNA of the CDR3: TGTGCCAGCAGTGAAGGGGCCACAGATACGCAGTATTTT. Amino acid sequence: CASSEGATDTQYF.

The rearrangement uses TRBV30 and TRBJ1-2; tentative D call: TRBD1 (5 bases). This CDR3 is 12 amino acids long. CDR1 GTSNPN and CDR2 SVGIG come from the germline V gene (reference sequence). Trimming cost V 7 bases and J 6 bases, with 15 bases left between them. The chain's CDR3 is CASYGGRDGYTF. CDR3 DNA: TGTGCCTCCTACGGGGGGAGGGATGGCTACACCTTC.

The chain couples TRBV20-1 to TRBJ2-7; D is undetermined. This CDR3 is 11 amino acids long. V was shortened by 3 bases and J by 5 bases, with 8 bases between the two germline ends. Per the germline V gene, CDR1 is DFQATT and CDR2 is SNEGSKA (reference sequence). Here the CDR3 DNA reads TGCAGTGCTAGTAACGGTAACGAGCAGTACTTC. Amino acid sequence: CSASNGNEQYF.

The V call is TRBV4-3, the J call TRBJ2-3; 9 bases fit TRBD2. V lost 0 bases and J lost 3; bases outside the gene matches: 4. This CDR3 is built from 16 residues. Germline V gene data show CDR1 as LGHNA and CDR2 as YSLEER. The CDR3 DNA reads as TGCGCCAGCAGCCAAGATGGGGCGGGAGGGACAGATACGCAGTATTTT. Its protein product is CASSQDGAGGTDTQYF.

V is TRBV6-5 and J is TRBJ2-3, with 9 bases aligning to TRBD1. The CDR3 totals 16 residues. J lost 2 bases, V lost 2 bases, and 5 bases had no gene match. Germline assignment: CDR1 MNHEY and CDR2 SVGAGI. As DNA, the CDR3 is TGTGCCAGCAGTTACCACCGGGACAGGGCCACAGATACGCAGTATTTT. This gives the protein CASSYHRDRATDTQYF.

This rearrangement joins TRBV30 to TRBJ2-4; 9 bases are shared with TRBD1. The junction had 1 base not matched to a gene; V was cut back by 1 base and J by 9 bases. The CDR3 consists of 12 residues. CDR1 is GTSNPN, CDR2 SVGIG, per germline (reference sequence). The DNA for the CDR3 is TGTGCCTGGAGTGAGGGACAGGGCATTCAGTACTTC. This codes for CAWSEGQGIQYF.